The 9 T cell receptor beta chains listed next were all sequenced from one sample in a study of shared clonotypes between healthy human individuals (dated by TCRdb to the early 2020s). Libraries were constructed by the immunoSEQ multiplex PCR assay. TCRdb stores this immuneACCESS table with in-frame sequences only. Part of the clones is absent; in the studies checked, under half of the shortfall reflects unresolved V genes, and no reason is known for the rest. The sample yields 470,000 or so clones; roughly 80% were counted once. About 13% of the sample rests with the top ten. The sequencing input was PBMCs. All receptors come from a woman between 40 and 50 years old in good health. Some clones in this sample may be carry-over from other donors' samples.

A note on this clone: With only one base between it and a far larger clone, this is likely a read error. Other DNA sequences in this specimen translate into the identical CDR3. This sequence joins TRBV6-6 and TRBJ2-7; 8 positions match TRBD1. CDR1 and CDR2 (germline): MNHNY, SVGAGI (reference sequence). The CDR3 has 16 residues. In DNA form, the CDR3 reads TGTGCCAGCAGTTACCCCCCGACAGGGGCTAGCTACGAACAGTACTTC. This encodes CASSYPPTGASYEQYF.

This clone was seen ten or more times. This chain uses TRBV7-9 with TRBJ2-5; a possible D gene is TRBD2 (6 bases). Gene TRBJ2-7 matches the end of the DNA better, so the J call may be wrong. Germline CDR1 SEHNR, CDR2 FQNEAQ (reference sequence). This CDR3 is built from 17 residues. This CDR3 is CASSPPWRDGPTYEQYF. The CDR3 nucleotides are TGTGCCAGCAGCCCCCCATGGCGGGATGGGCCGACCTACGAGCAGTACTTC.

This clone appeared a few times. Within the sample, other DNA sequences also encode this same CDR3. The chain employs TRBV9 and TRBJ1-5; no clear D. Germline V CDR1 and CDR2: SGDLS, YYNGEE. The CDR3 runs to 13 residues. V gave up 1 base and J gave up 5 bases, with 7 bases separating them. The DNA of the CDR3 is TGTGCCAGCAGCGTAACGGGCCATCAGCCCCAGCATTTT. Translating gives CASSVTGHQPQHF.

The sample holds a few counts of this clone. The chain combines TRBV7-9 with TRBJ2-5; D perhaps matches TRBD1 (6 bases). CDR3 length: 14 amino acids. Per the germline V gene, CDR1 is SEHNR and CDR2 is FQNEAQ (reference sequence). V lost 5 bases and J 0 bases, leaving 10 bases between the germline ends. The DNA for the CDR3 is TGTGCCAGCAGCCGTGACAGGTACCAAGAGACCCAGTACTTC. The encoded protein is CASSRDRYQETQYF.

This clone has a count of ten or more. The same CDR3 also results from other DNA sequences found in this sample. The chain combines TRBV7-2 with TRBJ2-2; TRBD1 matches 7 bases. Germline-derived CDR1 and CDR2 are SGHTA and FQGNSA. The V and J ends lost 3 bases and 4 bases, in that order; junction bases with no gene match: 2. The CDR3 is made up of 14 amino acids. CDR3 nucleotide sequence: TGTGCCAGCAGCTTTAACAGGGGCACCGGGGAGCTGTTTTTT. Translated: CASSFNRGTGELFF.

The chain links TRBV28 to TRBJ2-2; perhaps TRBD1 as D (7 bases). Germline values: CDR1 MDHEN, CDR2 SYDVKM. The CDR3 contains 17 residues. V was trimmed by 0 bases and J by 5 bases, leaving 16 bases between them. The CDR3 nucleotides read TGTGCCAGCAGTTTATGGGACTTCAGGGGGGAAACCGGGGAGCTGTTTTTT. Amino acids: CASSLWDFRGETGELFF.

This clone was detected once. The V call is TRBV11-2, the J call TRBJ2-7, with 12 bases aligning to TRBD2. After removal of 4 bases from V and 5 bases from J, the junction contained 6 bases not matched to a gene. Germline V gene data show CDR1 as SGHAT and CDR2 as FQNNGV. The CDR3 contains 15 residues. In DNA, the CDR3 is TGTGCCAGCAGCTGGCTAGCGGGAGGGCCGGACGAGCAGTACTTC. Translated: CASSWLAGGPDEQYF.

V is TRBV19 and J is TRBJ2-7; the match to TRBD2 covers 13 bases. This CDR3 has 18 amino acids. In germline, CDR1 is LNHDA, CDR2 SQIVND (reference sequence). Trimming cost V 2 bases and J 3 bases; bases outside gene matches: 10. The CDR3 DNA reads TGTGCCAGTAGTATAATCGGGACTAGCGGGACCCCCCTCTACGAGCAGTACTTC. Protein sequence: CASSIIGTSGTPLYEQYF.

This chain links TRBV9 with TRBJ1-5; tentatively, D is TRBD1 (6 bases). With 0 bases removed from V and 9 bases from J, the gap between germline ends came to 16 bases. The CDR3 runs to 15 residues. Germline CDR1 and CDR2: SGDLS and YYNGEE. The CDR3 region is CASSVGGGIEGPQHF. The CDR3 coding sequence is TGTGCCAGCAGCGTAGGGGGGGGCATCGAAGGGCCCCAGCATTTT.